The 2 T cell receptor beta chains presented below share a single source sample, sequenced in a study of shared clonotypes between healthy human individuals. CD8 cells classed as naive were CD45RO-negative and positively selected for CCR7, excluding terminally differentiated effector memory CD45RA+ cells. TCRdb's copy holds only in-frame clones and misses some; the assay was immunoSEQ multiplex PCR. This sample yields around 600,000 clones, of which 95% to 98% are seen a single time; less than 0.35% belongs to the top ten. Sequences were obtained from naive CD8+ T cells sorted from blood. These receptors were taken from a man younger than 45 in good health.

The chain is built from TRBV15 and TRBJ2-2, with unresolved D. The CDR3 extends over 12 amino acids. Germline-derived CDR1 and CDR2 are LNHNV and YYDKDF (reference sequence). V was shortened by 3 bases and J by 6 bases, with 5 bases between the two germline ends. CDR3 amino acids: CATSRFAGELFF. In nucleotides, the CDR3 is TGTGCCACCAGCAGGTTCGCCGGGGAGCTGTTTTTT.

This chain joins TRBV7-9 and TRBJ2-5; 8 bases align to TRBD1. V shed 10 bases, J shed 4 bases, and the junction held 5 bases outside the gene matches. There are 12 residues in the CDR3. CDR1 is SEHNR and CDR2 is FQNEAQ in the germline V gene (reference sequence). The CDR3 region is CATLTGGETQYF. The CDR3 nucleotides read TGTGCCACCTTAACAGGGGGAGAGACCCAGTACTTC. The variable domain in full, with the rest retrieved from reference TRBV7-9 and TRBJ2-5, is DTGVSQNPRHKITKRGQNVTFRCDPISEHNRLYWYRQTLGQGPEFLTYFQNEAQLEKSRLLSDRFSAERPKGSFSTLEIQRTEQGDSAMYLCATLTGGETQYFGPGTRLLVL.